The next 16 T cell receptor beta chains were all read from a single sample in a study of OX40 agonist ivuxolimab in advanced cancers. Generated by immunoSEQ multiplex PCR, the TCRdb table keeps only in-frame clones and is missing some. The data show around 40,000 clones, 85% seen once. The sample here was CD4+ or CD8+ T cells sorted from blood, taken in a trial of the OX40 agonist ivuxolimab. These receptors originate from an adult with an advanced solid tumor such as melanoma, head and neck, liver or kidney cancer.

The chain carries TRBV11-2 and TRBJ1-2, with 7 bases lining up with TRBD1. The trim removed 6 bases at V and 4 bases at J, leaving 8 bases unmatched. This CDR3 contains 14 residues. The V gene's germline CDR1 is SGHAT and CDR2 FQNNGV. In DNA, the CDR3 is TGTGCCAGCAGGAAAACAGGGGAGCCCTATGGCTACACCTTC. Protein: CASRKTGEPYGYTF.

The chain is built from TRBV7-3 and TRBJ2-3; D is unclear. CDR1 is SGHTA and CDR2 is FQGTGA in the germline V gene. This CDR3 has 15 amino acids. V gave up 0 bases and J gave up 2 bases, with 9 bases separating them. In DNA, the CDR3 is TGTGCCAGCAGCTTAACCGGTGGTTCCACAGATACGCAGTATTTT. Protein: CASSLTGGSTDTQYF. The whole variable domain, filled in from reference TRBV7-3 and TRBJ2-3, reads GAGVSQTPSNKVTEKGKYVELRCDPISGHTALYWYRQSLGQGPEFLIYFQGTGAADDSGLPNDRFFAVRPEGSVSTLKIQRTERGDSAVYLCASSLTGGSTDTQYFGPGTRLTVL.

The genes are TRBV5-1 and TRBJ2-1, with D perhaps TRBD2 (6 bases). V gave up 6 bases and J gave up 3 bases, with 19 bases separating them. The CDR3 runs to 16 residues. Germline assignment: CDR1 SGHRS and CDR2 YFSETQ. The CDR3 nucleotides are TGCGCCAGCACCATTACCGGTAGCGGAGTCTACAATGAGCAGTTCTTC. It is translated as CASTITGSGVYNEQFF.

This CDR3 reads CASSEAGYEQYF. In DNA form, the CDR3 reads TGTGCCAGCAGTGAAGCCGGGTACGAGCAGTACTTC. The gene calls are TRBV6-1 and TRBJ2-7; unclear D gene. From germline, CDR1 is MNHNS and CDR2 SASEGT. This CDR3 is built from 12 residues. The V end lost 0 bases, the J end lost 4 bases, and 4 bases lay between the germline ends.

The chain has TRBV6-1 and TRBJ2-4; D might be TRBD2 (5 bases). The length of the CDR3 is 15 residues. Trimming removed 6 bases at V and 0 bases at J, with 12 bases between. Germline V gene data show CDR1 as MNHNS and CDR2 as SASEGT. For the CDR3, the DNA is TGTGCCAGCAGACCATTCGGGGAAGCCAAAAACATTCAGTACTTC. This encodes CASRPFGEAKNIQYF.

V is TRBV18 and J is TRBJ2-5, with TRBD2 as a possible D gene (6 bases). V was shortened by 3 bases and J by 5 bases, with 7 bases between the two germline ends. The length of the CDR3 is 12 residues. Germline values: CDR1 KGHSH, CDR2 LQKENI. The CDR3, as DNA: TGTGCCAGCTCACCGGAGGGGGAGACCCAGTACTTC. Amino acids: CASSPEGETQYF.

CDR3 coding DNA: TGTGCCAGCAAGGACTACTACAATGAGCAGTTCTTC. Its translation is CASKDYYNEQFF. V is TRBV28 and J is TRBJ2-1, with D tentatively TRBD2 (6 bases). This CDR3 has 12 amino acids. V lost 7 bases to trimming and J lost 3 bases, with 7 bases between them. Germline loops: CDR1 MDHEN, CDR2 SYDVKM. The full variable domain, with the rest looked up from reference TRBV28 and TRBJ2-1, is DVKVTQSSRYLVKRTGEKVFLECVQDMDHENMFWYRQDPGLGLRLIYFSYDVKMKEKGDIPEGYSVSREKKERFSLILESASTNQTSMYLCASKDYYNEQFFGPGTRLTVL.

Points on this clone: One junction end does not reproduce the germline sequence, and a read error may be involved. V usage is TRBV29-1 and J usage is TRBJ1-2; 7 bases map to TRBD1. The CDR3 totals 11 residues. The germline CDR1 and CDR2 sequences are SQVTM and ANQGSEA. The CDR3 spells CSVERGDSIFF. The CDR3 DNA follows: TGCAGCGTTGAACGCGGGGACAGCATATTCTTC. Full variable domain (remainder filled in from reference TRBV29-1 and TRBJ1-2): SAVISQKPSRDICQRGTSLTIQCQVDSQVTMMFWYRQQPGQSLTLIATANQGSEATYESGFVIDKFPISRPNLTFSTLTVSNMSPEDSSIYLCSVERGDSIFFGSGTRLTVV.

Turning to this clone: In the same sample, other DNA sequences code for this CDR3. V is TRBV30 and J is TRBJ1-5; the D is unclear. V was clipped by 3 bases and J by 0 bases, with 6 bases between them. CDR3 length: 13 residues. CDR1 is GTSNPN, CDR2 SVGIG, per germline (reference sequence). CDR3: CAWSLDSNQPQHF. DNA of the CDR3: TGTGCCTGGAGCCTCGATAGCAATCAGCCCCAGCATTTT.

V usage is TRBV4-2 and J usage is TRBJ2-2; D is unresolved. CDR1 and CDR2 (germline): LGHNA, YNFKEQ. Trimming pared 0 bases from V and 5 bases from J, leaving 7 bases between. This CDR3 has 14 residues. This chain's CDR3 is CASSQELWTGELFF. The CDR3 DNA reads TGTGCCAGCAGCCAAGAATTGTGGACCGGGGAGCTGTTTTTT.

The chain links TRBV11-3 to TRBJ2-3; D perhaps matches TRBD1 (5 bases). Germline V gene sequence: CDR1 SGHNT, CDR2 YENEEA. V dropped 4 bases and J dropped 4 bases, with 6 bases sitting between them. The CDR3 is 12 amino acids. As DNA, the CDR3 is TGTGCCAGCAGCTGGGGCCCAGATACGCAGTATTTT. Its protein product is CASSWGPDTQYF.

This clone was found a few times. The rearrangement links TRBV2 to TRBJ2-1; 13 nucleotides agree with TRBD2. The ends lost 6 bases at V and 7 bases at J; junction bases unmatched: 3. CDR3 length: 14 residues. Germline CDR1 and CDR2: SNHLY and FYNNEI. In DNA form, the CDR3 reads TGTGCCAGCAGCGTACTAGCGGGAGGGAATGAGCAGTTCTTC. This encodes CASSVLAGGNEQFF.

Details on this clone: The junction departs from the called germline gene at one end, perhaps through a read error. The gene calls are TRBV5-1 and TRBJ1-4, with a tentative D call TRBD1 (5 bases). There are 14 residues in the CDR3. CDR1 is SGHRS, CDR2 YFSETQ, per germline. For the CDR3, the DNA is TGTGCCAGCAGCTACGACAGTTATAGTGAAAAACTGTTTTTT. It specifies CASSYDSYSEKLFF.

The chain has TRBV15 and TRBJ2-2, with D uncertain. V lost 2 bases and J lost 3, with 1 base in between. Germline V gene lookup returns CDR1 LNHNV and CDR2 YYDKDF (reference sequence). CDR3 length: 12 amino acids. In nucleotides, the CDR3 is TGTGCCACCAGCAGATACACCGGGGAGCTGTTTTTT. Protein sequence: CATSRYTGELFF.

The chain combines TRBV6-1 with TRBJ1-1; weak D call: TRBD1 (6 bases). The V and J ends lost 2 bases and 8 bases respectively, with 15 bases between them. The germline V gene encodes CDR1 MNHNS and CDR2 SASEGT. The CDR3 is 14 residues long. In DNA, the CDR3 is TGTGCCAGCAGTGAAATGGGGGGGCCGGACGAAGCTTTCTTT. Protein sequence: CASSEMGGPDEAFF.

On this clone: Its ends do not fully match the called genes, so a read error is possible. J is TRBJ2-7 and V is TRBV27; D is undetermined. Germline V CDR1 and CDR2: MNHEY, SMNVEV (reference sequence). The CDR3 covers 14 residues. DNA for the CDR3: TGTGCCAGCAGTCTATCCCGGACGCACTACGAGCAGTACTTC. Its translation is CASSLSRTHYEQYF.